The clone carrying this T cell receptor beta chain was recorded a few times. Its matching antigen is unknown. This sample was included in a study of T-cell memory formation after mild COVID-19. Findings of the study overall: Contracting clones from day 15 to 85 showed balanced CD4/CD8; later expanders favored CD4+. Pre-infection memory carried some responding clones, suggesting that cross-reactive memory joined.

V shed 3 bases, J shed 4 bases, and the junction held 6 bases outside the gene matches. CDR3 length: 14 residues. TCR alpha and TCR beta cDNA libraries carrying sample barcodes and UMIs were produced by 5'RACE using constant-segment primers. TCRdb reprocessed the 5' RACE reads with MiXCR, giving one entry per CDR3 protein. The table lists about 470,000 distinct CDR3 sequences, around a quarter of them singletons. The V gene is TRBV12-3 or TRBV12-4, the J gene TRBJ2-7; 7 positions match TRBD1. Sequenced: PBMCs or a T cell subset sorted from them (not recorded which). The receptor's source is an adult woman who had mild COVID-19 (a few samples of this study predate the infection). Cell type and time point are not known. This CDR3 is CASSFGTAEYEQYF. The CDR3 nucleotides read TGTGCCAGCAGTTTTGGGACAGCAGAATACGAGCAGTACTTC.